The 24 T cell receptor beta chains below were found in one sample sequenced in a study of T cell responses to AZD1222 COVID-19 vaccine. Sequencing was performed with immunoSEQ multiplex PCR; in TCRdb, only in-frame clones are kept and a portion is missing. The table records roughly 86,000 clones, 80% to 90% of them present only once. Sequencing was performed on peripheral blood, taken on day 0 of AZD1222 vaccination. Receptor source: an adult in good health.

The gene calls are TRBV3-1 (or the pseudogene TRBV3-2) and TRBJ2-5, with 8 bases fitting TRBD2. This CDR3 is built from 17 residues. The V segment lost 0 bases and the J segment 1 base; nucleotides outside the gene matches: 7. Germline V CDR1 and CDR2: LGHDT, YNNKEL (reference sequence). The CDR3 sequence: CASSQEGSGGPQETQYF. The CDR3 DNA is TGTGCCAGCAGCCAAGAAGGGAGCGGGGGCCCCCAAGAGACCCAGTACTTC.

The CDR3 DNA reads as TGTGCCAGCAGCCTAGGGAGAACCTACGAGCAGTACTTC. Its protein is CASSLGRTYEQYF. V gene TRBV11-2 combines with J gene TRBJ2-7, with a weak D call TRBD2 (5 bases). Germline lookup yields CDR1 SGHAT and CDR2 FQNNGV. The length of the CDR3 is 13 residues. V lost 5 bases and J lost 2, with 10 bases in between.

The chain uses TRBV6-6 and TRBJ1-2, with 8 bases aligning to TRBD1. Germline assignment: CDR1 MNHNY and CDR2 SVGAGI (reference sequence). The CDR3 is 15 amino acids. The ends lost 2 bases at V and 1 base at J; junction bases unmatched: 3. The CDR3 is CASSYGQGYNYGYTF. CDR3 in DNA: TGTGCCAGCAGTTACGGACAGGGCTATAACTATGGCTACACCTTC.

V gene TRBV5-1 combines with J gene TRBJ2-5, with a possible D match to TRBD2 (6 bases). Germline V lookup: CDR1 SGHRS, CDR2 YFSETQ. The CDR3 is 14 amino acids. With 4 bases removed from V and 5 bases from J, the gap between germline ends came to 15 bases. CDR3 sequence (DNA): TGCGCCAGCAGCCCAGGGACTGCCAGGGAGACCCAGTACTTC. Translation: CASSPGTARETQYF. The entire variable domain, with the rest obtained from reference TRBV5-1 and TRBJ2-5, is as follows: KAGVTQTPRYLIKTRGQQVTLSCSPISGHRSVSWYQQTPGQGLQFLFEYFSETQRNKGNFPGRFSGRQFSNSRSEMNVSTLELGDSALYLCASSPGTARETQYFGPGTRLLVL.

The chain recombines TRBV28 with TRBJ1-6; D ambiguous. The CDR3 contains 13 residues. Trimming pared 6 bases from V and 13 bases from J, leaving 16 bases between. Germline-derived CDR1 and CDR2 are MDHEN and SYDVKM. The CDR3 DNA reads TGTGCCAGCAGCACCCCTTGGCAGTCCCCCCTCCACTTT. This translates into CASSTPWQSPLHF.

The gene calls are TRBV28 and TRBJ2-3, with D possibly being TRBD2 (6 bases). The CDR3 is 13 residues long. The germline V gene encodes CDR1 MDHEN and CDR2 SYDVKM. Trimming pared 1 base from V and 6 bases from J, leaving 8 bases between. The CDR3 is CASSLLEGDTQYF. Here the CDR3 DNA reads TGTGCCAGCAGTTTATTGGAGGGTGATACGCAGTATTTT.

The chain employs TRBV28 and TRBJ2-1, with 13 bases identical to TRBD2. CDR3 size: 14 residues. Trimming removed 5 bases from V and 8 bases from J; junction bases left unmatched: 3. Per germline, CDR1 MDHEN and CDR2 SYDVKM. The CDR3, as DNA: TGTGCCAGCAGTCGACTAGCGGGAGGCTATGAGCAGTTCTTC. This translates into CASSRLAGGYEQFF.

The V call is TRBV19, the J call TRBJ1-2, with 9 bases matching TRBD1. CDR3 length: 17 residues. Germline V gene data show CDR1 as LNHDA and CDR2 as SQIVND (reference sequence). V shed 3 bases, J shed 4 bases, and the junction held 12 bases outside the gene matches. Here the CDR3 DNA reads TGTGCCAGTAGTATCGGCGACAGGGGGAATCGCCCCTATGGCTACACCTTC. Translating it yields CASSIGDRGNRPYGYTF.

This sequence joins TRBV5-4 and TRBJ1-6, with D possibly being TRBD1 (6 bases). Germline assignment: CDR1 SGHNT and CDR2 YYREEE (reference sequence). The CDR3 is made up of 15 amino acids. The ends were cut back, 6 bases at V and 6 bases at J, with 16 bases in the middle. The CDR3, as DNA: TGTGCCAGCACCCCCGGGCGGGGGGCTAATTCACCCCTCCACTTT. Protein sequence: CASTPGRGANSPLHF.

This clone was detected a few times. DNA for the CDR3: TGCAGCGTTGAGGGGGTAGCGGGGATCAGCACAGATACGCAGTATTTT. This sequence encodes CSVEGVAGISTDTQYF. V gene TRBV29-1 combines with J gene TRBJ2-3; TRBD2 agrees at 8 bases. The germline CDR1 and CDR2 sequences are SQVTM and ANQGSEA. V lost 3 bases and J lost 0; bases outside the gene matches: 8. CDR3 size: 16 residues.

The J gene is TRBJ1-6, the V gene TRBV3-1 (or the pseudogene TRBV3-2); D unresolved. In germline, CDR1 is LGHDT, CDR2 YNNKEL (reference sequence). V was clipped by 4 bases and J by 7 bases, with 17 bases between them. The CDR3 sequence is 16 residues long. The CDR3 DNA reads as TGTGCCAGCAGCCCGTATGACCGGGGAGAAAATTCACCCCTCCACTTT. Translated: CASSPYDRGENSPLHF.

V is TRBV2 and J is TRBJ1-2, with D tentatively TRBD1 (6 bases). V was shortened by 9 bases and J by 13 bases, with 24 bases between the two germline ends. CDR3 size: 13 residues. The germline V gene encodes CDR1 SNHLY and CDR2 FYNNEI. The CDR3 nucleotides are TGTGCCAGTCGTCCCCCACAGGGACCCCTCTCCACCTTC. Encoded protein: CASRPPQGPLSTF.

The rearrangement joins TRBV13 to TRBJ2-1; 8 nucleotides line up with TRBD1. The CDR3 length is 15 residues. Germline-derived CDR1 and CDR2 are PRHDT and FYEKMQ (reference sequence). The J segment lost 5 bases and the V segment lost 1 base, leaving 4 bases of the junction unmatched. The CDR3 here is CASSLAGGRHNEQFF. The CDR3 nucleotides are TGTGCCAGCAGCTTAGCAGGGGGCAGACACAATGAGCAGTTCTTC.

The gene calls are TRBV5-1 and TRBJ2-3, with TRBD1 matching 7 bases. This CDR3 spans 14 amino acids. The junction had 7 bases not matched to a gene; V was cut back by 5 bases and J by 4 bases. Germline V gene lookup returns CDR1 SGHRS and CDR2 YFSETQ. DNA of the CDR3: TGCGCCAGCAGACTTAACCAGGGGGCAGATACGCAGTATTTT. It is translated as CASRLNQGADTQYF. Combining the CDR3 with reference TRBV5-1 and TRBJ2-3 gives the whole variable domain KAGVTQTPRYLIKTRGQQVTLSCSPISGHRSVSWYQQTPGQGLQFLFEYFSETQRNKGNFPGRFSGRQFSNSRSEMNVSTLELGDSALYLCASRLNQGADTQYFGPGTRLTVL.

This CDR3 reads CSARYREKLFF. In DNA form, the CDR3 reads TGCAGTGCTAGGTACCGTGAAAAACTGTTTTTT. The rearrangement links TRBV20-1 to TRBJ1-4; no clear D. Trimming shortened V by 3 bases and J by 7 bases, and 6 bases separated the two germline ends. Germline loops: CDR1 DFQATT, CDR2 SNEGSKA (reference sequence). This CDR3 comprises 11 residues.

The chain uses TRBV6-5 and TRBJ1-1; 11 nucleotides align to TRBD1. The CDR3 has 14 amino acids. Per the germline V gene, CDR1 is MNHEY and CDR2 is SVGAGI. Trimming took 10 bases from V and 2 from J; bases not matched to a gene: 6. The CDR3: CATVDRGLNTEAFF. DNA for the CDR3: TGTGCCACCGTGGACAGGGGGCTTAACACTGAAGCTTTCTTT.

The J gene is TRBJ2-7, the V gene TRBV15; 12 nucleotides match TRBD2. V shed 0 bases and J 6 bases; nucleotides not matched to a gene: 9. CDR3 length: 17 amino acids. Per the germline V gene, CDR1 is LNHNV and CDR2 is YYDKDF (reference sequence). DNA of the CDR3: TGTGCCACCAGCAGAGAGGGACTAGCGGGTCCGTGGAGCGAGCAGTACTTC. Its protein is CATSREGLAGPWSEQYF. Supplemented by reference TRBV15 and TRBJ2-7, the full variable domain reads DAMVIQNPRYQVTQFGKPVTLSCSQTLNHNVMYWYQQKSSQAPKLLFHYYDKDFNNEADTPDNFQSRRPNTSFCFLDIRSPGLGDTAMYLCATSREGLAGPWSEQYFGPGTRLTVT.

The chain links TRBV28 to TRBJ2-2; D might be TRBD1 (5 bases). Trimming stripped 5 bases from V and 1 base from J, with 11 bases between. This CDR3 is 15 amino acids long. Germline loops: CDR1 MDHEN, CDR2 SYDVKM. CDR3 residues: CASSPEQVNTGELFF. The CDR3 DNA follows: TGTGCCAGCAGTCCAGAACAGGTGAACACCGGGGAGCTGTTTTTT.

V usage is TRBV12-3 or TRBV12-4 and J usage is TRBJ2-7, with TRBD2 identical over 10 bases. This CDR3 contains 13 residues. The junction had 1 base not matched to a gene; V was cut back by 3 bases and J by 5 bases. The CDR3 is CASSFLAGDEQYF. The CDR3 DNA sequence: TGTGCCAGCAGTTTTCTAGCGGGAGACGAGCAGTACTTC.

This clone appeared once. The chain couples TRBV6-2 or TRBV6-3 to TRBJ2-5; 11 nucleotides agree with TRBD1. Germline V gene sequence: CDR1 MNHEY, CDR2 SVGEGT. The CDR3 is made up of 14 amino acids. V dropped 4 bases and J dropped 5; count of bases not matched to a gene: 3. In DNA, the CDR3 is TGTGCCAGCAGTTGGGGGACAGGGGGGGAGACCCAGTACTTC. Its translation is CASSWGTGGETQYF.

The chain uses TRBV30 and TRBJ1-2; no clear D. Germline values: CDR1 GTSNPN, CDR2 SVGIG (reference sequence). V was clipped by 3 bases and J by 0 bases, with 5 bases between them. The CDR3 is 12 amino acids. CDR3 in amino acids: CAWREANYGYTF. DNA of the CDR3: TGTGCCTGGAGGGAAGCTAACTATGGCTACACCTTC. The full variable domain, its missing parts supplied by reference TRBV30 and TRBJ1-2, is SQTIHQWPATLVQPVGSPLSLECTVEGTSNPNLYWYRQAAGRGLQLLFYSVGIGQISSEVPQNLSASRPQDRQFILSSKKLLLSDSGFYLCAWREANYGYTFGSGTRLTVV.

The rearrangement links TRBV4-2 to TRBJ2-1; 7 bases agree with TRBD2. V gave up 1 base and J gave up 2 bases; unmatched junction bases: 11. Germline values: CDR1 LGHNA, CDR2 YNFKEQ. This CDR3 spans 18 amino acids. This chain's CDR3 is CASSQGPRLAAPYNEQFF. The CDR3 DNA reads TGTGCCAGCAGCCAAGGGCCCCGTCTAGCGGCTCCCTACAATGAGCAGTTCTTC.

V and J are TRBV4-1 and TRBJ1-2; D is unresolved. There are 15 residues in the CDR3. The germline gives CDR1 MGHRA, CDR2 YSYEKL. Trimming stripped 4 bases from V and 0 bases from J, with 12 bases between. CDR3 DNA: TGCGCCAGCAGCCCGCCGTTGGGGACTAACTATGGCTACACCTTC. The encoded protein is CASSPPLGTNYGYTF.

The genes are TRBV7-9 and TRBJ2-7; unclear D gene. This CDR3 has 13 amino acids. In germline, CDR1 is SEHNR, CDR2 FQNEAQ (reference sequence). V dropped 1 base and J dropped 4 bases, with 8 bases sitting between them. The CDR3 loop reads CASSLGDFYEQYF. As DNA, the CDR3 is TGTGCCAGCAGCTTAGGGGATTTTTACGAGCAGTACTTC.